The subject of this entry is one T cell receptor (beta chain). This clone was found once. It lacks a known antigen. Base qualities are missing; no much larger clone stands one base away. Synthetic TCR analog templates were spiked into each PCR so that absolute template abundance could be estimated from read counts. Using the immunoSEQ assay, TCRbeta CDR3 regions were amplified from genomic DNA with bias-controlled V and J gene primers. Sequencing of rearranged TCRbeta segments was performed at approximately 20X coverage. Per the original workflow: Clustering was used to correct sequencing errors, and CDR3s were annotated against IMGT so that V, D and J genes could be assigned. Only productive TCRbeta rearrangements were used in downstream analyses, excluding out-of-frame or stop-codon sequences. Clonality was calculated as one minus the Shannon entropy normalized by the log of the number of unique productive sequences. Fisher's exact test with Benjamini-Hochberg correction, at a threshold of adjusted p below 0.01, was used to find clones that differed between time points or between blood and tumor. The clones in this table, taken by TCRdb from immuneACCESS, are in-frame only. Not every clone is retained; where verified, under half of the shortfall comes from an unresolved V gene, and the cause of the rest is unknown. Clone size and V and J calls were adopted from that table, with D and trimming inferred from the DNA. In this sample the table shows more than 75,000 clones, over 90% of which occur a single time. Over 9% of the sample belongs to the ten largest clones.

This specimen belongs to a study of PD-L1 blockade in urothelial cancer (dated by TCRdb to 2016 to 2017). About the investigation overall: Therapy was started in 2014 for all patients, and atezolizumab 1,200 mg was administered intravenously every 3 weeks. About 85% of the roughly 29 patients were identified as males with urothelial cancer of bladder origin, and a prior smoking history was reported by 18 of 29 patients. An ECOG performance status of 0 or 1 was recorded for the patients, and 0 to 3 prior chemotherapy regimens had been received by the patients. Blood samples were analyzed at 3 weeks after treatment start (second dose) and at 6 weeks after treatment start. Blood samples yielded a median of around 140,000 T cells and 65,000 to 95,000 unique TCRs, with median clonality approximately 0.08. The study was an exploratory multi-omic analysis of somatic, immune and clinical correlates of response to PD-L1 blockade with atezolizumab in urothelial cancer. Pretreatment tumor samples, along with matched peripheral blood serially collected before and after atezolizumab treatment, were subjected to TCR sequencing. Durable clinical benefit was defined as progression-free survival longer than 6 months, and TCR features were also tested against progression-free and overall survival. In the same patients, pretreatment tumors underwent whole exome sequencing and RNA sequencing in addition to TCR sequencing. Durable clinical benefit was achieved by nine patients and was not achieved by 20 patients. Pretreatment blood TCR-seq was available for twenty-nine patients, at least one posttreatment blood collection was obtained for some 25 patients, and tumor TCR-seq was available for some 25 patients. General study outcomes and caveats: Among patients with durable benefit, tumor-associated TCR clones showed greater expansion in peripheral blood 3 weeks after treatment started (n ≈ 20, p = 0.022). Because the sample size was small (n of about 30) and many exploratory analyses were performed, the results are intended to be hypothesis-generating. A pretreatment peripheral blood TCR clonality below the median was linked to improved progression-free and overall survival.

For CDR1 and CDR2, the germline V gene (reference sequence) lists SGHNT and YYREEE. The CDR3 covers 16 residues, taking in both the cysteine and the phenylalanine. The only DNA kept is the CDR3, 48 bases in frame from the first base. Germline trimming: 3 bases from V, 5 bases from J; junction bases outside gene matches: 12. The cohort comprised 25 to 35 patients with locally advanced or metastatic urothelial carcinoma treated at Memorial Sloan Kettering on a trial protocol. Peripheral blood mononuclear cells were collected from each patient pretreatment and during treatment, giving between 1 and 8 total time points per patient. The Qiagen DNeasy Blood extraction kit was used to purify genomic DNA from total PBMCs and tumor samples. PBMCs were collected pretreatment and during treatment, and were isolated and stored as previously described.

The V and J segments used are TRBV5-4 and TRBJ2-5, with 8 middle bases fitting TRBD1. The receptor was derived from a man aged 55 to 70 with urothelial cancer. Sequencing used PBMCs, obtained around atezolizumab (anti-PD-L1) treatment. The sequenced DNA: TGTGCCAGCAGCTCCCCCGAGGCAGGGGGCGTGGAGACCCAGTACTTC. Its protein is CASSSPEAGGVETQYF.